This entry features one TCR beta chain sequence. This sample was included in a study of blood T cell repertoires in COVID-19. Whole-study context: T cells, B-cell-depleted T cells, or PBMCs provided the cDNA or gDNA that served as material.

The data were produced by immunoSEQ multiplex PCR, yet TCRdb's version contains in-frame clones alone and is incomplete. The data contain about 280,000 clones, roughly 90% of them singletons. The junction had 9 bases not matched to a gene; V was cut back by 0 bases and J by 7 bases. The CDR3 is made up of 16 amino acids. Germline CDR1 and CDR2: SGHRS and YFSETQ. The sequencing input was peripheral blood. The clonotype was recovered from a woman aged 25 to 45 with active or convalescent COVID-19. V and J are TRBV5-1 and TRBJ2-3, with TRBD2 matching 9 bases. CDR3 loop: CASSLGSGTSRHTQYF. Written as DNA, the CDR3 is TGCGCCAGCAGCTTGGGGTCGGGGACTAGCCGTCATACGCAGTATTTT.